The T cell receptor beta chain described here comes from a study of Graves' ophthalmopathy and Graves' hyperthyroidism. General observations from the study: Detection in blood was also observed for most expanded thyroid clonotypes above 0.001 frequency.

CDR3 regions of TCR beta were amplified from RNA transcripts. Second-round multiplex PCR followed a first-round RT-PCR using HTBI primers. A single record per CDR3 protein comes from TCRdb applying MiXCR to the multiplex PCR reads. The sample holds roughly 610,000 distinct CDR3 sequences, 22% seen once. Hyperthyroidism was new, under 2 months, in patients aged 18 to 65. Among the exclusions were patients with other autoimmune diseases, uncontrolled infections, pregnancy or lactation. V trimming: 5 bases; J trimming: 3 bases; junction bases outside the gene matches: 5. This CDR3 has 15 amino acids. This clonotype appeared many times. Its antigen remains unidentified.

The V and J genes are TRBV12-3 or TRBV12-4 and TRBJ2-7, with 12 bases fitting TRBD2. The TCR sequence derives from a woman under 30 with stable Graves' hyperthyroidism. Some clones in this sample may be carry-over from other donors' samples. Sequencing was carried out using peripheral blood. Here the CDR3 reads CASSTPTSGSYEQYF. The CDR3 DNA reads TGTGCCAGCAGTACACCGACTAGCGGGAGCTACGAGCAGTACTTC.